The rows below give T cell receptor beta chains drawn from one sample of a study of T cell clones after liver transplantation. Using immunoSEQ multiplex PCR, the repertoire was profiled, and TCRdb retains in-frame clones only, with some absent. This sample has 65,000 to 70,000 clones, with nearly 95% found just once. Sample: CD4+ T cells from blood, taken about 27 months after liver transplant. The receptors derive from a human patient who received a liver transplant. Part of the T cell pool may stem from the graft donor. CDR3s include the opening cysteine and the closing phenylalanine or tryptophan. Fields, in order: D gene, V gene, CDR3 length, J gene, clone size, CDR3 DNA, CDR3 protein. D genes are given only for firm matches. Clone size is shown for a subset of rows, as once, few, many or a class of expanded clone.

-	TRBV5-6	13	TRBJ1-2	-	TGTGCCAGCAGCTTGACAGGTCCCTATGGCTACACCTTC	CASSLTGPYGYTF
-	TRBV19	16	TRBJ1-5	-	TGTGCCAGTAGTGTCGGCACAGGTTATAGCAATCAGCCCCAGCATTTT	CASSVGTGYSNQPQHF
TRBD2	TRBV18	14	TRBJ2-3	-	TGTGCCAGCTCACGGACTAGCGGCACAGATACGCAGTATTTT	CASSRTSGTDTQYF
-	TRBV9	15	TRBJ1-1	-	TGTGCCAGCAGCGTAGTTGACAAGGGAGACACTGAAGCTTTCTTT	CASSVVDKGDTEAFF
-	TRBV19	14	TRBJ1-1	-	TGTGCCAGTAGTATAGTGCGCGCTAACACTGAAGCTTTCTTT	CASSIVRANTEAFF
TRBD1	TRBV28	13	TRBJ2-7	-	TGTGCCAGCAGTCCGGGACAGGGGCACGAGCAGTACTTC	CASSPGQGHEQYF
-	TRBV5-4	14	TRBJ1-3	few	TGTGCCAGCAGCCAGGGAGGCTCTGGAAACACCATATATTTT	CASSQGGSGNTIYF
TRBD1	TRBV10-3	12	TRBJ2-7	-	TGTGCCATGGGACAGGGGGCGCTTGAGCAGTACTTC	CAMGQGALEQYF
-	TRBV11-3	14	TRBJ1-2	-	TGTGCCAGTGGGGCGGGGGCCCCCGGCTATGGCTACACCTTC	CASGAGAPGYGYTF
-	TRBV7-9	14	TRBJ1-1	-	TGTGCCAGCAGCTTACCGGAGATAAACACTGAAGCTTTCTTT	CASSLPEINTEAFF
TRBD1	TRBV5-1	17	TRBJ2-6	-	TGCGCCAGCAGCGGAGGACAGGGGAGCTCTGGGGCCAACGTCCTGACTTTC	CASSGGQGSSGANVLTF
TRBD2	TRBV18	15	TRBJ2-3	-	TGTGCCAGCTCACCGACTAGCGGGGAGACAGATACGCAGTATTTT	CASSPTSGETDTQYF
-	TRBV10-3	12	TRBJ2-5	-	TGTGCCATCAGCGCCGAACCAGAGACCCAGTACTTC	CAISAEPETQYF
-	TRBV28	13	TRBJ2-7	once	TGTGCCAGCAGTAGAACTGCATACTACGAGCAGTACTTC	CASSRTAYYEQYF
-	TRBV25-1	14	TRBJ2-1	-	TGTGCCAGCAGTGTATACCGGGACTACAATGAGCAGTTCTTC	CASSVYRDYNEQFF
TRBD2	TRBV11-3	15	TRBJ2-5	-	TGTGCCAGCAGCTCCGGGACTAGCGCCCAAGAGACCCAGTACTTC	CASSSGTSAQETQYF
-	TRBV30	15	TRBJ2-7	-	TGTGCCTGGAGTGGTAGTAGGGGCCGTCCCTACGAGCAGTACTTC	CAWSGSRGRPYEQYF
TRBD1	TRBV5-6	14	TRBJ2-3	-	TGTGCCAGCAGCTTGGCAGCCGGGACAGGGGCGCAGTATTTT	CASSLAAGTGAQYF
-	TRBV11-3	14	TRBJ1-1	-	TGTGCCAGCAGCTTAGTCGGGATGGACACTGAAGCTTTCTTT	CASSLVGMDTEAFF
TRBD2	TRBV19	19	TRBJ2-5	-	TGTGCCAGTAGTGCCTGGGGGACTAGCGGGCCTGGGGTTCAAGAGACCCAGTACTTC	CASSAWGTSGPGVQETQYF
TRBD1	TRBV6-1	15	TRBJ2-1	-	TGTGCCAGCAGTGAAACGACAGGGGTACACAATGAGCAGTTCTTC	CASSETTGVHNEQFF
-	TRBV5-4	15	TRBJ1-1	-	TGTGCCAGCAGCTTATCCGGGACATCGAACACTGAAGCTTTCTTT	CASSLSGTSNTEAFF
TRBD1	TRBV19	15	TRBJ2-4	-	TGTGCCAGTAGTGGACACCGGGACAGCGGACCAATTCAGTACTTC	CASSGHRDSGPIQYF
-	TRBV19	13	TRBJ1-5	-	TGTGCCAGTAGGTTCGGCGGGGATCAGCCCCAGCATTTT	CASRFGGDQPQHF
TRBD2	TRBV7-3	15	TRBJ2-1	-	TGTGCCAGCAGCTACATAGCGGGAGGGCTAGGTGAGCAGTTCTTC	CASSYIAGGLGEQFF
-	TRBV9	15	TRBJ2-2	-	TGTGCCAGCAGCCCCCATACAACAGGGCCCGGGGAGCTGTTTTTT	CASSPHTTGPGELFF
-	TRBV5-1	15	TRBJ1-4	-	TGCGCCAGCAGCTTGGAAATTGGGGCTAATGAAAAACTGTTTTTT	CASSLEIGANEKLFF
-	TRBV19	12	TRBJ2-5	-	TGTGCCAGTTCGGGGGGCGCGGTGACCCAGTACTTC	CASSGGAVTQYF
-	TRBV5-4	11	TRBJ1-1	-	TGTGCCAGCAGCACCCACACTGAAGCTTTCTTT	CASSTHTEAFF
-	TRBV21-1	15	TRBJ1-1	-	TGTGCCAGCAGCAATAATGCAGGGGAAAACACTGAAGCTTTCTTT	CASSNNAGENTEAFF
-	TRBV13	15	TRBJ2-2	-	TGTGCCAGCAGCTTTTCCGAGCGCGGGGCCGGGGAGCTGTTTTTT	CASSFSERGAGELFF
-	TRBV7-9	15	TRBJ1-1	-	TGTGCCAGCAGCAGGTCCGGGGCCCTGAACACTGAAGCTTTCTTT	CASSRSGALNTEAFF
TRBD1	TRBV25-1	12	TRBJ1-2	-	TGTGCCAGCCGACAGGGGTGGTATGGCTACACCTTC	CASRQGWYGYTF
TRBD1	TRBV5-4	15	TRBJ2-2	once	TGTGCCAGCAGCCGACAGGGAAATAGGCCCGGGGAGCTGTTTTTT	CASSRQGNRPGELFF
-	TRBV6-5	13	TRBJ2-7	-	TGTGCCAGCAGCCCGAGCGGATCCTACGAGCAGTACTTC	CASSPSGSYEQYF
TRBD2	TRBV6-1	15	TRBJ2-7	-	TGTGCCAGCAGTGAAGCCAGCGGGGGTCTGGAGGAGCAGTACTTC	CASSEASGGLEEQYF
-	TRBV5-6	11	TRBJ2-7	-	TGTGCCAGCAGCCAAAACTACGAGCAGTACTTC	CASSQNYEQYF
-	TRBV7-9	13	TRBJ2-5	-	TGTGCCAGCAGCTCTTCGGGGCGCGAGACCCAGTACTTC	CASSSSGRETQYF
-	TRBV9	18	TRBJ2-6	-	TGTGCCAGCAGCGTAGTGGACAGCTGGAGCTCTGGGGCCAACGTCCTGACTTTC	CASSVVDSWSSGANVLTF
TRBD2	TRBV7-3	19	TRBJ2-2	-	TGTGCCAGCAGCAAGGGGGTACTAGCGGACCGGAGGGACACCGGGGAGCTGTTTTTT	CASSKGVLADRRDTGELFF
TRBD2	TRBV9	17	TRBJ2-5	-	TGTGCCAGCAGCGTAGGAGGGCTAGCGGGAGCCCGGGAGACCCAGTACTTC	CASSVGGLAGARETQYF
TRBD1	TRBV28	15	TRBJ2-5	-	TGTGCCAGCAGTCTAAGGGACAGGGTGGTAGAGACCCAGTACTTC	CASSLRDRVVETQYF
TRBD2	TRBV2	15	TRBJ2-3	-	TGTGCCAGCAGTGATGTAGCGGGAGGGGAAGATACGCAGTATTTT	CASSDVAGGEDTQYF
-	TRBV2	14	TRBJ2-7	-	TGTGCCAGCCGGGACACCTCGAGCTCCTACGAGCAGTACTTC	CASRDTSSSYEQYF
TRBD1	TRBV7-9	14	TRBJ1-2	-	TGTGCCAGCAGCTTTCTAACAGGGGGTGATGGCTACACCTTC	CASSFLTGGDGYTF
TRBD1	TRBV28	15	TRBJ2-5	-	TGTGCCAGCACTCAACAGGACAGGTACAAAGAGACCCAGTACTTC	CASTQQDRYKETQYF
-	TRBV18	16	TRBJ1-2	-	TGTGCCAGCTCACCACGTCCCCAGTTGGGTGGGGAAGGCTACACCTTC	CASSPRPQLGGEGYTF
-	TRBV9	14	TRBJ2-5	-	TGTGCCAGCAGCGTAGCAGTGGGAAGGGAGACCCAGTACTTC	CASSVAVGRETQYF
-	TRBV13	15	TRBJ1-6	-	TGTGCCAGCAGCCTGCAACAGGGAGATAATTCACCCCTCCACTTT	CASSLQQGDNSPLHF
TRBD2	TRBV5-1	18	TRBJ2-3	-	TGCGCCAGCAGCTTGATGTCTAGCGGGAGTTCCACTGGAGATACGCAGTATTTT	CASSLMSSGSSTGDTQYF
TRBD2	TRBV5-1	14	TRBJ2-3	-	TGCGCCAGCAGCTTGACTAGCGGCACAGATACGCAGTATTTT	CASSLTSGTDTQYF
-	TRBV11-3	14	TRBJ2-3	-	TGTGCCAGCAGCTTCGGTAGCGGCGAAGATACGCAGTATTTT	CASSFGSGEDTQYF
TRBD2	TRBV9	16	TRBJ2-3	-	TGTGCCAGCAGCCCTCAGCCCAGCGGGGCCACAGATACGCAGTATTTT	CASSPQPSGATDTQYF
TRBD1	TRBV7-8	15	TRBJ2-7	-	TGTGCCAGCAGCCCAAGACAGGGTCGGGCCTACGAGCAGTACTTC	CASSPRQGRAYEQYF
-	TRBV5-4	14	TRBJ1-5	-	TGTGCCAGCAGCTTACACCCAAGCAATCAGCCCCAGCATTTT	CASSLHPSNQPQHF